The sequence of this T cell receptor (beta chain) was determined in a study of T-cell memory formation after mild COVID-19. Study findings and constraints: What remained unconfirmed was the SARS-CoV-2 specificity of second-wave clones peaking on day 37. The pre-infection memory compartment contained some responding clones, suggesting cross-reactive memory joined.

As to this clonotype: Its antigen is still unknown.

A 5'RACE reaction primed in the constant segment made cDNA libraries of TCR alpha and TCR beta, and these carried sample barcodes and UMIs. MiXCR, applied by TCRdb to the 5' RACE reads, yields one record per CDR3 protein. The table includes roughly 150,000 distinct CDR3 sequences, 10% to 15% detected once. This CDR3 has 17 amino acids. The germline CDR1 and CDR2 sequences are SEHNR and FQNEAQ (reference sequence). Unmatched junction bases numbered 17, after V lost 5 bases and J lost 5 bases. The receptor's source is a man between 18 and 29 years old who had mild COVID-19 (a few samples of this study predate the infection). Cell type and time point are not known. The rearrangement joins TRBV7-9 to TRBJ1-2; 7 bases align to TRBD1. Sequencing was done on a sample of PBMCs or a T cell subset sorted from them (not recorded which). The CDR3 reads CASSLDRDRGFGYGYTF. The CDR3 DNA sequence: TGTGCCAGCAGCCTCGACAGGGATCGGGGGTTCGGGTATGGCTACACCTTC.